The TCR beta chain described here comes from a study of identical twins. The CDR3 extends over 19 amino acids. The trim removed 4 bases at V and 4 bases at J, leaving 17 bases unmatched. Germline values: CDR1 PRHDT, CDR2 FYEKMQ (reference sequence). This clonotype was observed a handful of times. TCRdb independently ran MiXCR on the 5' RACE reads; one entry per CDR3 protein. The table has some 1,700,000 distinct CDR3 sequences, around 33% seen once; the top ten hold about 0.3%. The TCR sequence derives from a newborn girl in good health. The sequenced sample was cord blood. This rearrangement joins TRBV13 to TRBJ2-3, with 10 bases lining up with TRBD2. The CDR3 DNA sequence: TGTGCCAGCAGCTCCACCAGTGCCGCCGGGACTAGCGTACCAGATACGCAGTATTTT. It codes for CASSSTSAAGTSVPDTQYF.